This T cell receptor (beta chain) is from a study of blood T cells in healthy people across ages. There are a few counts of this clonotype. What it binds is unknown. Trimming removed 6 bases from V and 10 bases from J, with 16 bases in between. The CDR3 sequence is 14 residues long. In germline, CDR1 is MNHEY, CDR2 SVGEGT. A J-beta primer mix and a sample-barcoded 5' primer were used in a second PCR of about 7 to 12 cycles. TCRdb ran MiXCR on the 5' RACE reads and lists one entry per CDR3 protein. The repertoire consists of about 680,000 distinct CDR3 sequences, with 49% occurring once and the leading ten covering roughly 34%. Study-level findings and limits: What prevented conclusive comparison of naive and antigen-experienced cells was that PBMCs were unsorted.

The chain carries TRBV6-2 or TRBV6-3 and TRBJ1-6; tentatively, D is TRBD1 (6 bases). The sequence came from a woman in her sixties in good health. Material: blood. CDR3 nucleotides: TGTGCCAGCAGACTGGACCCGGGACAATCACCCCTCCACTTT. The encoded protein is CASRLDPGQSPLHF.